This TCR beta chain was sequenced in a study of tissue T cells after allogeneic stem cell transplantation. CDR3 sequences, V/J genes, frequencies and template counts came from survey-depth TCRbeta sequencing. Clones were sequenced by immunoSEQ multiplex PCR, and TCRdb holds only the in-frame ones, with some missing. The table has about 17,000 clones, roughly 72% seen once; the top ten hold about 1%. Study-level results: Only a limited share of tissue TCRs appeared in blood or spleen. Motif-based clustering found tissue-specific repertoire signatures shared across patients, though few clones were shared.

Trimming removed 6 bases from V and 0 bases from J; junction bases left unmatched: 5. This CDR3 has 15 residues. Germline assignment: CDR1 KGHTA and CDR2 FRNEEI. This clone was picked up a small number of times. Its antigen is still unknown. Genes here carry mouse names. The read comes to an end 1 residue before the CDR3 does, leaving the germline J gene to fill in the end. The V call is TRBV24, the J call TRBJ2-7; 10 bases align to TRBD1. The receptor was isolated from a female BALB/c mouse in good health. The strain's MHC: H2-d. Sequenced material: spleen. CDR3 sequence reads: CASSRTGGSSYEQYF. The CDR3 DNA, read in part, is TGTGCCAGCAGCCGGACAGGGGGGAGCTCCTATGAACAGTAC.